The TCR beta chain described here comes from a study of T cell responses to AZD1222 COVID-19 vaccine. Notes on the study in general: The donors showed a predominance of white British ancestry and of females, with possible underestimation of clonal diversity.

A word on this clone: What it binds is unknown.

Germline-derived CDR1 and CDR2 are LGHNA and YSLEER. The length of the CDR3 is 15 residues. V gave up 2 bases and J gave up 5 bases; unmatched junction bases: 7. The assay was immunoSEQ multiplex PCR, and TCRdb's table has in-frame clones only and misses some. The sample has over 95,000 clones, approximately 91% seen once. This chain joins TRBV4-3 and TRBJ2-7, with 9 bases identical to TRBD1. The sequence was obtained from an adult in good health. Sequencing used peripheral blood, obtained on day 0 of AZD1222 vaccination. This CDR3 is CASSQSGQGSHEQYF. The CDR3 DNA sequence: TGCGCCAGCAGCCAAAGCGGACAGGGGTCCCACGAGCAGTACTTC.